This TCR beta chain was recovered during a study of T cell responses to AZD1222 COVID-19 vaccine. To note about this clone: Its target is not known.

Germline V CDR1 and CDR2: SGHAT, FQNNGV. V was trimmed by 1 base and J by 5 bases, leaving 4 bases between them. This CDR3 is built from 12 residues. The repertoire was sequenced with immunoSEQ multiplex PCR; TCRdb's copy has only in-frame clones and lacks some. The table lists 95,000 to 150,000 clones, around 92% of them singletons. Study-wide results and caveats: Every sample of the repertoires postdated the peak T cell response. Vaccination with two AZD1222 doses was followed by a rise in Spike-specific TCR breadth and depth. Unmutated regions of variants are reportedly targeted by nearly half of spike-specific TCRs.

The sequencing here drew on peripheral blood, taken on day 0 of AZD1222 vaccination. The chain couples TRBV11-2 to TRBJ2-3; D is unresolved. The origin of this receptor is an adult in good health. CDR3 DNA sequence: TGTGCCAGCAGCTTAGGAGGAGATACGCAGTATTTT. It yields the protein CASSLGGDTQYF.